This T cell receptor beta chain was captured by sequencing in a study of cytomegalovirus exposure and HLA in healthy donors. Study results and caveats: Looking again later, the authors saw that most CMV-associated TCR beta chains seemed HLA-restricted. Trimming of TCR beta V- and J-genes showed a link, identified in a later analysis, to a missense DCLRE1C variant.

The PCR made use of 60 Vbeta and 13 Jbeta primers. Some clones are missing from TCRdb's copy, which holds only in-frame ones; the method was immunoSEQ multiplex PCR. The data show under 70,000 clones, and the top ten clones hold around 2.1%. This CDR3 contains 12 residues. Trimming removed 5 bases from V and 8 bases from J; junction bases left unmatched: 5. CDR1 and CDR2 (germline): MDHEN, SYDVKM. As for this clone: Antigen: not known.

Sequenced sample: PBMCs. The chain links TRBV28 to TRBJ1-1, with 7 bases matching TRBD1. The receptor was isolated from a woman between 18 and 29 years old in good health and CMV-seronegative. CDR3 in amino acids: CASSPSDREAFF. DNA of the CDR3: TGTGCCAGCAGTCCGTCGGACAGGGAAGCTTTCTTT.